This T cell receptor beta chain was recovered during a study of shared T cell receptors in the human thymus. This table comes from immunoSEQ multiplex PCR, and its TCRdb copy is limited to in-frame clones, with some not included. The table includes hundreds of thousands of clones, approximately 87% detected once. Separately, the same data were catalogued under a study of human thymus T cells. From that paper: Corrective surgery for congenital heart defects was being performed on the healthy Finnish infants who were the donors. Thymic resections from corrective heart surgery supplied the tissue. It looked as if thymic and blood repertoires used V and J genes in a biased way. Thymic repertoires overlap heavily among unrelated individuals, related research has reported.

This TCR derives from a boy in the first two years of life with a congenital heart defect. Sequencing used thymocytes.

This CDR3 is CATSTDRATEAFF. CDR3 nucleotide sequence: TGTGCCACCAGCACCGACAGGGCCACTGAAGCTTTCTTT. J is TRBJ1-1 and V is TRBV15, with TRBD1 identical over 7 bases. Germline CDR1 LNHNV, CDR2 YYDKDF (reference sequence). V gave up 4 bases and J gave up 4 bases; unmatched junction bases: 3. The CDR3 is made up of 13 amino acids.